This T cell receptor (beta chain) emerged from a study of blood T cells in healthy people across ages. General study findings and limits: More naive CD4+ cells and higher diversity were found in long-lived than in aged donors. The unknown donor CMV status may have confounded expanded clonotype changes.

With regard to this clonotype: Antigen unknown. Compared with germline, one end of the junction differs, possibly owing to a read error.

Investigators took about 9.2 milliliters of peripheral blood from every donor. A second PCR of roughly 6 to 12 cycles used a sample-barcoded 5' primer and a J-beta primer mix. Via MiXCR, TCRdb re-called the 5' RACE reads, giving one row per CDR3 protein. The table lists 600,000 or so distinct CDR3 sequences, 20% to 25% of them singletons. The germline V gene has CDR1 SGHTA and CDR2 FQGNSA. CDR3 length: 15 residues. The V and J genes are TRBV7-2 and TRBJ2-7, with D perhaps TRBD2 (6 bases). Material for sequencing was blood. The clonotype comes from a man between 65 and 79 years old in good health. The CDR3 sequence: CASSLQGGSSCEQYF. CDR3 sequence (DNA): TGTGCCAGCAGCTTACAGGGAGGTAGCTCCTGCGAGCAGTACTTC.